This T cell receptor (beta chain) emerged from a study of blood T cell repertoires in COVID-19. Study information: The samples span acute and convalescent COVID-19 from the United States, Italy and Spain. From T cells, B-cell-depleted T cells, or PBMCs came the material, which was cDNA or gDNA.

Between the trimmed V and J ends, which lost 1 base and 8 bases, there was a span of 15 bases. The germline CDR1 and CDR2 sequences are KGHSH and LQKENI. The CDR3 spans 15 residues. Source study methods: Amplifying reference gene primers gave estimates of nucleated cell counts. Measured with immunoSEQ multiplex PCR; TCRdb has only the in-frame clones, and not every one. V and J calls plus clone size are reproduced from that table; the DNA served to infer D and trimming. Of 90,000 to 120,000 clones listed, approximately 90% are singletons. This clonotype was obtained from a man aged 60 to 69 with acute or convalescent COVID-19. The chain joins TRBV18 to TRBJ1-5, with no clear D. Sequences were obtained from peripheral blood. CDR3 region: CASSPLGSASEPQHF. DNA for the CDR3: TGTGCCAGCTCACCACTTGGCTCAGCGAGCGAGCCCCAGCATTTT.